Sequencing of this T cell receptor beta chain was carried out in a study of PD-1 blockade in classical Hodgkin lymphoma. Study information: Each patient was given nivolumab 3 mg/kg through a vein every 2 weeks.

V shed 6 bases and J shed 0 bases, with 9 bases lying between them. The V gene's germline CDR1 is SEHNR and CDR2 FQNEAQ (reference sequence). The CDR3 spans 15 residues. The protocol was immunoSEQ multiplex PCR, while the TCRdb copy is restricted to in-frame clones and leaves out a portion. The data contain about 17,000 clones, more than 60% of them singletons. In this sample, this clone turned up a few times. Every patient was affected by relapse after autologous stem cell transplantation, while exposure to brentuximab vedotin was not uniform. Each best response was a complete response, a partial response or progressive disease.

The source is a human donor with classical Hodgkin lymphoma. Sequences were derived from peripheral blood mononuclear cells (PBMCs), sampled at baseline. This chain joins TRBV7-9 and TRBJ1-6; D is unresolved. CDR3 bases: TGTGCCAGCAGGGCATCCGGCTCCTATAATTCACCCCTCCACTTT. It is translated as CASRASGSYNSPLHF.